The TCR beta chain described here comes from a study of blood T cell repertoires in COVID-19. Data came from immunoSEQ multiplex PCR; TCRdb stores just in-frame clones and leaves some out. The sample records some 300,000 clones, approximately 86% being singletons. CDR1 and CDR2 (germline): ENHRY, SYGVKD. This CDR3 is 12 amino acids long. Trimming cost V 6 bases and J 1 base, with 7 bases left between them. The TCR comes from a man between 70 and 80 years old with acute or convalescent COVID-19. The chain couples TRBV10-3 to TRBJ2-7; possibly TRBD2 for D (5 bases). The sample taken for sequencing was peripheral blood. The CDR3 protein is CAISGDSYEQYF. The CDR3 DNA follows: TGTGCCATCAGCGGGGATTCCTACGAGCAGTACTTC.